The source of this T cell receptor (beta chain) is a study of control samples from healthy donors and cancer patients. Trimming left V 0 bases short and J 10 bases short, with 12 bases between. Per the germline V gene, CDR1 is GTSNPN and CDR2 is SVGIG (reference sequence). This CDR3 contains 12 residues. Produced via immunoSEQ multiplex PCR; TCRdb's table is partial and in-frame only. The sample includes 120,000 or so clones, approximately 95% of them seen just once. Sequenced material: blood. The chain employs TRBV30 and TRBJ1-2; D uncertain. The receptor's source is a man under 40 in good health. The CDR3 protein is CAWSVGGGDYTF. The CDR3 DNA is TGTGCCTGGAGTGTAGGAGGAGGCGACTACACCTTC.